One sample yielded the 23 T cell receptor beta chains listed below, sequenced in a study of T cells in Graves' hyperthyroidism and ophthalmopathy. Authors of the study amplified TCR beta CDR3 regions from RNA transcripts. In the first-round RT-PCR of the TCR CDR3, the HTBI primer set was used. TCRdb ran MiXCR on the multiplex PCR reads and lists one entry per CDR3 protein. Of more than 500,000 distinct CDR3 sequences listed, around 15% are singletons. The sequenced sample was blood. All receptors come from a woman between 25 and 40 years old with Graves' hyperthyroidism.

The genes are TRBV7-2 and TRBJ1-6; a weak D match, TRBD1 (6 bases). Germline values: CDR1 SGHTA, CDR2 FQGNSA. V dropped 1 base and J dropped 10 bases, with 14 bases sitting between them. The CDR3 is 15 amino acids. The CDR3: CASSLVQGLGSPLHF. The CDR3 nucleotides read TGTGCCAGCAGCTTAGTCCAGGGGTTGGGATCACCCCTCCACTTT. Supplemented by reference TRBV7-2 and TRBJ1-6, the full variable domain reads GAGVSQSPSNKVTEKGKDVELRCDPISGHTALYWYRQSLGQGLEFLIYFQGNSAPDKSGLPSDRFSAERTGGSVSTLTIQRTQQEDSAVYLCASSLVQGLGSPLHFGNGTRLTVT.

This clonotype was counted many times. V usage is TRBV18 and J usage is TRBJ1-1, with 9 nucleotides matching TRBD1. J was trimmed by 5 bases and V by 5 bases; bases with no gene match: 3. The germline CDR1 and CDR2 sequences are KGHSH and LQKENI. The CDR3 loop spans 13 amino acids. The CDR3 nucleotides are TGTGCCAGCTCAGACAGGGGGAAGACTGAAGCTTTCTTT. Translated, it gives CASSDRGKTEAFF.

At least ten counts were recorded for this clonotype. The chain combines TRBV5-1 with TRBJ2-7, with D perhaps TRBD2 (7 bases). Germline values: CDR1 SGHRS, CDR2 YFSETQ. The CDR3 is 14 residues long. V was pared by 1 base and J by 6 bases, with 14 bases between. The CDR3 region is CASSLPEGGGEQYF. Here the CDR3 DNA reads TGCGCCAGCAGCTTGCCCGAGGGGGGGGGCGAGCAGTACTTC.

This clonotype has more than one count but fewer than ten. This chain connects TRBV12-3 or TRBV12-4 to TRBJ1-1; no clear D. Trimming pared 5 bases from V and 0 bases from J, leaving 13 bases between. The CDR3 is 15 amino acids. The CDR3 protein is CASSPIRALNTEAFF. The CDR3 nucleotides read TGTGCCAGCAGTCCCATCCGGGCTTTGAACACTGAAGCTTTCTTT.

V usage is TRBV4-2 and J usage is TRBJ2-7; 11 nucleotides match TRBD2. Germline-derived CDR1 and CDR2 are LGHNA and YNFKEQ. CDR3 length: 15 residues. J was trimmed by 4 bases and V by 4 bases; bases with no gene match: 6. CDR3 in DNA: TGTGCCAGCAGCCTCAATCTAGCGGGAGGTTACGAGCAGTACTTC. Translation: CASSLNLAGGYEQYF.

The V gene is TRBV2, the J gene TRBJ1-5; weak D call: TRBD1 (5 bases). Looked up from germline, CDR1 is SNHLY and CDR2 is FYNNEI. V dropped 5 bases and J dropped 4 bases, with 12 bases sitting between them. The CDR3 length is 14 residues. The CDR3 DNA is TGTGCCAGCAGTAACACGAGACAGAATCAGCCCCAGCATTTT. The encoded protein is CASSNTRQNQPQHF.

At least ten counts were recorded for this clonotype. The chain links TRBV7-9 to TRBJ2-1; 7 bases match TRBD2. Germline loops: CDR1 SEHNR, CDR2 FQNEAQ (reference sequence). V shed 7 bases and J 5 bases; nucleotides not matched to a gene: 5. This CDR3 has 13 amino acids. The CDR3, as DNA: TGTGCCAGCATGACCAGCGGGAACAATGAGCAGTTCTTC. It codes for CASMTSGNNEQFF.

The table lists this clonotype with a few counts. V is TRBV18 and J is TRBJ2-7; 8 nucleotides agree with TRBD2. Germline V lookup: CDR1 KGHSH, CDR2 LQKENI. Trimming at V came to 8 bases and at J to 0 bases, leaving 6 bases not matched to a gene. This CDR3 is 14 amino acids long. Here the CDR3 reads CASQASGSSYEQYF. CDR3 DNA sequence: TGTGCCAGCCAAGCGAGCGGGAGCTCCTACGAGCAGTACTTC. Based on the CDR3 plus reference TRBV18 and TRBJ2-7, the full variable domain is NAGVMQNPRHLVRRRGQEARLRCSPMKGHSHVYWYRQLPEEGLKFMVYLQKENIIDESGMPKERFSAEFPKEGPSILRIQQVVRGDSAAYFCASQASGSSYEQYFGPGTRLTVT.

This clonotype was counted only a few times. The chain is built from TRBV19 and TRBJ2-1; D possibly corresponds to TRBD1 (6 bases). The CDR3 contains 16 residues. CDR1 and CDR2 from the germline V gene are LNHDA and SQIVND (reference sequence). Trimming took off 6 bases at V and 0 bases at J, with 15 bases between the two ends. CDR3 sequence (DNA): TGTGCCAGTAGGACTACAGGGACGAGCTCCTACAATGAGCAGTTCTTC. Its protein product is CASRTTGTSSYNEQFF.

In this sample, this clonotype turned up a few times. The chain has TRBV27 and TRBJ2-1; D gene unclear. Germline values: CDR1 MNHEY, CDR2 SMNVEV (reference sequence). The V and J ends lost 4 bases and 0 bases respectively, with 16 bases between them. The CDR3 is made up of 17 amino acids. The CDR3 coding sequence is TGTGCCAGCAGTTCCAGTCTGGGAATAGCCTCCTACAATGAGCAGTTCTTC. Its protein product is CASSSSLGIASYNEQFF.

This clonotype has at least ten counts. The chain is built from TRBV3-1 and TRBJ2-3; the match to TRBD2 covers 11 bases. This CDR3 comprises 16 residues. Per germline, CDR1 LGHDT and CDR2 YNNKEL (reference sequence). V trimming: 4 bases; J trimming: 4 bases; junction bases outside the gene matches: 7. This CDR3 is CASSPSSGRPSDTQYF. The CDR3 bases are TGTGCCAGCAGCCCTTCTAGCGGGAGGCCATCAGATACGCAGTATTTT.

Ten or more counts support this clonotype. V usage is TRBV28 and J usage is TRBJ2-1; D may be TRBD2 (6 bases). Looked up from germline, CDR1 is MDHEN and CDR2 is SYDVKM. V shed 9 bases and J shed 8 bases, with 23 bases lying between them. The CDR3 is 15 amino acids. The CDR3 spells CASSHGEAVIYEQFF. Here the CDR3 DNA reads TGTGCCAGTTCCCACGGGGAGGCTGTGATATATGAGCAGTTCTTC.

This clonotype has more than one count but fewer than ten. The chain recombines TRBV19 with TRBJ1-1; a possible D gene is TRBD1 (5 bases). CDR1 LNHDA and CDR2 SQIVND come from the germline V gene (reference sequence). This CDR3 comprises 13 residues. V was shortened by 3 bases and J by 7 bases, with 12 bases between the two germline ends. CDR3 in amino acids: CASSIKGRLEAFF. DNA for the CDR3: TGTGCCAGTAGTATTAAGGGGCGCCTTGAAGCTTTCTTT.

This clonotype appeared many times. V and J are TRBV3-1 and TRBJ2-2; D perhaps matches TRBD2 (6 bases). Between the trimmed V and J ends, which lost 10 bases and 4 bases, there was a span of 13 bases. The CDR3 loop spans 13 amino acids. CDR1 is LGHDT and CDR2 is YNNKEL in the germline V gene (reference sequence). CDR3 DNA: TGTGCCACCGCGGGAAGGGGCACCGGGGAGCTGTTTTTT. It yields the protein CATAGRGTGELFF. The entire variable domain, with the rest obtained from reference TRBV3-1 and TRBJ2-2, is as follows: DTAVSQTPKYLVTQMGNDKSIKCEQNLGHDTMYWYKQDSKKFLKIMFSYNNKELIINETVPNRFSPKSPDKAHLNLHINSLELGDSAVYFCATAGRGTGELFFGEGSRLTVL.

This clonotype was seen repeatedly, ten times or more. The V call is TRBV5-1, the J call TRBJ1-4, with 8 positions matching TRBD1. CDR1 and CDR2 (germline): SGHRS, YFSETQ. V shed 3 bases, J shed 8 bases, and the junction held 12 bases outside the gene matches. The CDR3 totals 16 residues. The CDR3 spells CASSSNSGGYREKLFF. CDR3 nucleotide sequence: TGCGCCAGCAGCTCAAATTCAGGGGGCTATCGGGAAAAACTGTTTTTT.

With regard to this clonotype: It may be a read error: a sequence one base away is much more abundant. The CDR3 protein is CASSLAVGAVPYEQYF. DNA for the CDR3: TGTGCCAGCAGCTTAGCCGTCGGCGCCGTCCCCTACGAGCAGTACTTC. The chain combines TRBV7-2 with TRBJ2-7; D not resolved. The CDR3 has 16 residues. The germline CDR1 and CDR2 sequences are SGHTA and FQGNSA. Trimming shortened V by 0 bases and J by 2 bases, and 14 bases separated the two germline ends.

The rearrangement joins TRBV19 to TRBJ2-7; 12 bases are shared with TRBD2. The length of the CDR3 is 15 residues. The germline gives CDR1 LNHDA, CDR2 SQIVND (reference sequence). V gave up 5 bases and J gave up 3 bases; unmatched junction bases: 5. CDR3 coding DNA: TGTGCCAGTAGTGGCCGGACTAGCGGGAACTACGAGCAGTACTTC. As protein: CASSGRTSGNYEQYF.

This clonotype was found a few times. The CDR3 reads CASSYVFPGHTQYF. DNA of the CDR3: TGTGCCAGCAGTTACGTTTTTCCTGGCCATACGCAGTATTTT. The chain couples TRBV6-2 or TRBV6-3 to TRBJ2-3; D not certain. V was trimmed by 2 bases and J by 7 bases, leaving 13 bases between them. Germline lookup yields CDR1 MNHEY and CDR2 SVGEGT. The CDR3 consists of 14 residues.

This clonotype was seen repeatedly, ten times or more. This chain uses TRBV6-2 or TRBV6-3 with TRBJ2-7, with D unclear. Germline CDR1 reads MNHEY; CDR2 reads SVGEGT. The CDR3 spans 13 residues. The germline V and J ends were trimmed by 8 bases and 3 bases, with 14 bases remaining between them. Here the CDR3 reads CASGIAANYEQYF. The CDR3 DNA sequence: TGTGCCAGCGGAATTGCAGCCAACTACGAGCAGTACTTC.

This chain joins TRBV19 and TRBJ1-1; no definite D call. Germline assignment: CDR1 LNHDA and CDR2 SQIVND (reference sequence). The CDR3 runs 13 residues. The V gene lost 0 bases and the J gene lost 3 bases, with 5 bases spanning the gap. This CDR3 reads CASSIETHTEAFF. As DNA, the CDR3 is TGTGCCAGTAGTATAGAGACACACACTGAAGCTTTCTTT.

V and J are TRBV7-3 and TRBJ2-2; 7 bases fit TRBD1. With V trimmed by 5 bases and J by 0 bases, 6 bases remained unmatched. There are 16 residues in the CDR3. Germline V CDR1 and CDR2: SGHTA, FQGTGA. The CDR3 reads CASSPGGTANTGELFF. Written as DNA, the CDR3 is TGTGCCAGCAGCCCGGGTGGGACAGCGAACACCGGGGAGCTGTTTTTT.

This chain joins TRBV4-3 and TRBJ2-4; 11 positions match TRBD2. The CDR3 totals 19 residues. The junction had 18 bases not matched to a gene; V was cut back by 4 bases and J by 7 bases. Germline V gives CDR1 LGHNA, CDR2 YSLEER. CDR3 sequence (DNA): TGCGCCAGCAGCCCTAACTTATTGGGGGTAGCGGGAGGGCCCAACATTCAGTACTTC. Amino acids: CASSPNLLGVAGGPNIQYF.

This clonotype has just a few counts. The chain recombines TRBV2 with TRBJ2-7, with D perhaps given as TRBD1 or TRBD2 (6 bases each). Trimming left V 0 bases short and J 3 bases short, with 12 bases between. The CDR3 totals 15 residues. CDR1 and CDR2 (germline): SNHLY, FYNNEI. The CDR3 DNA is TGTGCCAGCAGTGAAGCGCGAGGGGGGATCTACGAGCAGTACTTC. This gives the protein CASSEARGGIYEQYF.